The entry below gives a single TCR beta chain sequence along with its context. Its matching antigen is unknown. This record comes from a study of cytomegalovirus exposure and HLA in healthy donors. Points from the study as a whole: In vitro assays verified that three CMV-associated chains recognized CMV antigens specifically.

There are 15 residues in the CDR3. Germline lookup yields CDR1 SNHLY and CDR2 FYNNEI. J was trimmed by 5 bases and V by 6 bases; bases with no gene match: 8. Both 60 Vbeta primers and 13 Jbeta primers went into the PCR. As handled by the study authors: Unique TCR beta chains numbered about 72 million in a later analysis, with around 10 million shared. Generated by immunoSEQ multiplex PCR, the TCRdb table keeps only in-frame clones and is missing some. V, J and clone size are taken as reported in that table, and D and trimming were inferred from the DNA itself. The sample includes approximately 120,000 clones, under 90% of them seen just once.

Input material: PBMCs. This chain links TRBV2 with TRBJ1-4, with TRBD1 matching 8 bases. This TCR was recovered from a woman in her 30s in good health and CMV-seronegative. The CDR3 DNA is TGTGCCAGCAGCGCGACAGGGGCTGGAAATGAAAAACTGTTTTTT. Translation gives CASSATGAGNEKLFF.